These T cell receptor beta chains were read from a single sample in a study of T cell responses to AZD1222 COVID-19 vaccine. Produced via immunoSEQ multiplex PCR; TCRdb's table is partial and in-frame only. The repertoire holds 100,000 to 150,000 clones, around 89% seen once, with around 1.5% in the top ten. The specimen was peripheral blood, collected on day 0 of AZD1222 vaccination. These receptor sequences come from an adult in good health. Each CDR3 is given with its conserved first and last residue. Fields, in order: CDR3 DNA, CDR3 protein, J gene, clone size, D gene, V gene. A D gene is named only where the DNA matches it firmly. Expanded clones get a size class; other rows say once, few or many, or leave the size out.

cdr3_nt: TGTGCCAGCAGCTCCCGGGACAGAGGGTTCTATGGCTACACCTTC; cdr3_aa: CASSSRDRGFYGYTF; j_call: TRBJ1-2; clone_size: .; d_call: TRBD1; v_call: TRBV7-6
cdr3_nt: TGTGCCAGCTCACCTGCGCTAGCGGGAGGGATCTACGAGCAGTACTTC; cdr3_aa: CASSPALAGGIYEQYF; j_call: TRBJ2-7; clone_size: .; d_call: TRBD2; v_call: TRBV18
cdr3_nt: TGTGCCAGCTCACCAATAGAATCAGGGGCTCAGCCCCAGCATTTT; cdr3_aa: CASSPIESGAQPQHF; j_call: TRBJ1-5; clone_size: .; d_call: .; v_call: TRBV18
cdr3_nt: TGTGCCAGCAGTTCCTACTACGAGCAGTACTTC; cdr3_aa: CASSSYYEQYF; j_call: TRBJ2-7; clone_size: .; d_call: .; v_call: TRBV27
cdr3_nt: TGTGCCAGCAGTGTTAGCGGAGGGGACTCCAATCAGCCCCAGCATTTT; cdr3_aa: CASSVSGGDSNQPQHF; j_call: TRBJ1-5; clone_size: .; d_call: .; v_call: TRBV6-4
cdr3_nt: TGTGCCAGCAGCTACGGACTAGCGGAGAACACCGGGGAGCTGTTTTTT; cdr3_aa: CASSYGLAENTGELFF; j_call: TRBJ2-2; clone_size: .; d_call: TRBD2; v_call: TRBV7-9
cdr3_nt: TGTGCCAGCAGCCCTTTCGGGAGGGATAGTGGCTACACCTTC; cdr3_aa: CASSPFGRDSGYTF; j_call: TRBJ1-2; clone_size: .; d_call: .; v_call: TRBV9
cdr3_nt: TGTGCCAGCAGCCTCCCGGGGGGGGCGGATCAGCCCCAGCATTTT; cdr3_aa: CASSLPGGADQPQHF; j_call: TRBJ1-5; clone_size: .; d_call: .; v_call: TRBV7-9
cdr3_nt: TGTGCCAGTAGTATTGTTTCGAGCGGGAGGTTCGGTGAGCAGTTCTTC; cdr3_aa: CASSIVSSGRFGEQFF; j_call: TRBJ2-1; clone_size: .; d_call: TRBD2; v_call: TRBV19
cdr3_nt: TGTGCCAGCAGTTGGACAGGGGGCACAGATACGCAGTATTTT; cdr3_aa: CASSWTGGTDTQYF; j_call: TRBJ2-3; clone_size: .; d_call: TRBD1; v_call: TRBV6-2/TRBV6-3
cdr3_nt: TGCGCCAGCAGTCGGACAGGAGATGATTCACCCCTCCACTTT; cdr3_aa: CASSRTGDDSPLHF; j_call: TRBJ1-6; clone_size: .; d_call: TRBD1; v_call: TRBV10-1
cdr3_nt: TGTGCCAGTAGTACTCCTCCCTACGAGCAGTACTTC; cdr3_aa: CASSTPPYEQYF; j_call: TRBJ2-7; clone_size: few; d_call: .; v_call: TRBV19
cdr3_nt: TGTGCCAGCAGGGCGTTTAGCTCCTACGAGCAGTACTTC; cdr3_aa: CASRAFSSYEQYF; j_call: TRBJ2-7; clone_size: .; d_call: .; v_call: TRBV6-5
cdr3_nt: TGTGCCAGCACCTCCGGGACGGGGAGCCGTGGCTACACCTTC; cdr3_aa: CASTSGTGSRGYTF; j_call: TRBJ1-2; clone_size: .; d_call: .; v_call: TRBV2
cdr3_nt: TGTGCCAGCAGCGAGAGCGGGGGAGGGGGCGAGCAGTTCTTC; cdr3_aa: CASSESGGGGEQFF; j_call: TRBJ2-1; clone_size: .; d_call: .; v_call: TRBV9
cdr3_nt: TGTGCCAGCAGTGTAGCGGGAGCTTACAATGAGCAGTTCTTC; cdr3_aa: CASSVAGAYNEQFF; j_call: TRBJ2-1; clone_size: once; d_call: TRBD2; v_call: TRBV7-2
cdr3_nt: TGTGCCAGTAGTATTCGCGCTGGGGAGCTGTTTTTT; cdr3_aa: CASSIRAGELFF; j_call: TRBJ2-2; clone_size: .; d_call: .; v_call: TRBV19
cdr3_nt: TGTGCCAGCAGTACCCAGGAGCAGCAGCCCCAGCATTTT; cdr3_aa: CASSTQEQQPQHF; j_call: TRBJ1-5; clone_size: .; d_call: .; v_call: TRBV7-2
cdr3_nt: TGTGCCAGCAGCTTTTCCGGGGAGCTGTTTTTT; cdr3_aa: CASSFSGELFF; j_call: TRBJ2-2; clone_size: .; d_call: .; v_call: TRBV5-5
cdr3_nt: TGTGCCAGCAGTTGGAGTAAGGATGGCAATCAGCCCCAGCATTTT; cdr3_aa: CASSWSKDGNQPQHF; j_call: TRBJ1-5; clone_size: .; d_call: .; v_call: TRBV6-5
cdr3_nt: TGTGCCACCAGTGACCAGCCGGGGGGCGAGCAGTACTTC; cdr3_aa: CATSDQPGGEQYF; j_call: TRBJ2-7; clone_size: .; d_call: TRBD2; v_call: TRBV24-1
cdr3_nt: TGTGCCAGCAGCCCCCTTACCGGGACTAGCATCGGGGAGCTGTTTTTT; cdr3_aa: CASSPLTGTSIGELFF; j_call: TRBJ2-2; clone_size: .; d_call: TRBD2; v_call: TRBV7-6
cdr3_nt: TGTGCCAGCAGCCGGGGACAGGGAGGCACTGAAGCTTTCTTT; cdr3_aa: CASSRGQGGTEAFF; j_call: TRBJ1-1; clone_size: .; d_call: TRBD1; v_call: TRBV7-9
cdr3_nt: TGTGCCAGCAGTTTATCGGCAGGCTCCCCCTACGAGCAGTACTTC; cdr3_aa: CASSLSAGSPYEQYF; j_call: TRBJ2-7; clone_size: .; d_call: .; v_call: TRBV27
cdr3_nt: TGTGCCAGCAGGGGACAGGAAAGAAGCTACACCTTC; cdr3_aa: CASRGQERSYTF; j_call: TRBJ1-2; clone_size: .; d_call: TRBD1; v_call: TRBV12-3/TRBV12-4
cdr3_nt: TGTGCCAGCAGCCCCCGAGGGTACAATGAGCAGTTCTTC; cdr3_aa: CASSPRGYNEQFF; j_call: TRBJ2-1; clone_size: .; d_call: .; v_call: TRBV14
cdr3_nt: TGTGCCAGACAGGGACCTAATGAAAAACTGTTTTTT; cdr3_aa: CARQGPNEKLFF; j_call: TRBJ1-4; clone_size: .; d_call: .; v_call: TRBV25-1
cdr3_nt: TGTGCCAGTCGACTGTATGGCTACACCTTC; cdr3_aa: CASRLYGYTF; j_call: TRBJ1-2; clone_size: .; d_call: .; v_call: TRBV12-3/TRBV12-4